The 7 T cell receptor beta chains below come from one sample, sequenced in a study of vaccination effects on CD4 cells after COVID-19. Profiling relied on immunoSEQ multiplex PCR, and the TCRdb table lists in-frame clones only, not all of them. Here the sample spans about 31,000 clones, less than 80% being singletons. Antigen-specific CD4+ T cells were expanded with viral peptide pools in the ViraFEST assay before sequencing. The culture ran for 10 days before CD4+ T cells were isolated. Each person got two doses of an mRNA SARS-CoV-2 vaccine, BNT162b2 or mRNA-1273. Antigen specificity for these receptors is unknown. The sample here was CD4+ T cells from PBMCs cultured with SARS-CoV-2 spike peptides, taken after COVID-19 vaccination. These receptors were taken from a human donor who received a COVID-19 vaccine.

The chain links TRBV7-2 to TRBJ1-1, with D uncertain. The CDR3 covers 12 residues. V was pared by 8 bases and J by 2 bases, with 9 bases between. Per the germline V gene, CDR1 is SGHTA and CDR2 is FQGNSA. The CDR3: CASRHPNTEAFF. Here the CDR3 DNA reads TGTGCCAGCCGACACCCTAACACTGAAGCTTTCTTT.

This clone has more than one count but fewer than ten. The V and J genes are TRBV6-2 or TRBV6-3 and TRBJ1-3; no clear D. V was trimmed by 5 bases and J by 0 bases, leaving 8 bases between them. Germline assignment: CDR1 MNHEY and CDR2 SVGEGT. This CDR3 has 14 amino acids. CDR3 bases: TGTGCCAGCAGTAAATCAATCTCTGGAAACACCATATATTTT. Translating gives CASSKSISGNTIYF.

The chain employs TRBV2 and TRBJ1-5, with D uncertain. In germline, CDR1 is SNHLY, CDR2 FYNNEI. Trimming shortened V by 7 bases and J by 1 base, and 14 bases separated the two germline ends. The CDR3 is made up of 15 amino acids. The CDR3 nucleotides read TGTGCCAGCAACCGAGCTGGGGAGAGCAATCAGCCCCAGCATTTT. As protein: CASNRAGESNQPQHF.

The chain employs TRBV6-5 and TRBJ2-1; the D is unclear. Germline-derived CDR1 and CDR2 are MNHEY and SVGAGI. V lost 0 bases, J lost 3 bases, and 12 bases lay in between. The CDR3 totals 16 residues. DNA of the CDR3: TGTGCCAGCAGTTACTCTCAGTCGGCCGACTACAATGAGCAGTTCTTC. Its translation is CASSYSQSADYNEQFF.

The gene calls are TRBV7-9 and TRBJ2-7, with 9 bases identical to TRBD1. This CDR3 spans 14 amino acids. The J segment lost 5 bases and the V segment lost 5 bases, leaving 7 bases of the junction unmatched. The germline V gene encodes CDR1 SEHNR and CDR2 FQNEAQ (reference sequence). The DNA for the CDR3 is TGTGCCAGCAGCCCGGACAGGGGCAGGGACGAGCAGTACTTC. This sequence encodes CASSPDRGRDEQYF.

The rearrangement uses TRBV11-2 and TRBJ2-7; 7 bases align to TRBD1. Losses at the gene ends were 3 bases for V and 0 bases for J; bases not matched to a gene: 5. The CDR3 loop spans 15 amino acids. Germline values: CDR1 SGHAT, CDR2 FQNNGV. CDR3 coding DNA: TGTGCCAGCAGCTTTAACCGGGACAGCTCCTACGAGCAGTACTTC. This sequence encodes CASSFNRDSSYEQYF.

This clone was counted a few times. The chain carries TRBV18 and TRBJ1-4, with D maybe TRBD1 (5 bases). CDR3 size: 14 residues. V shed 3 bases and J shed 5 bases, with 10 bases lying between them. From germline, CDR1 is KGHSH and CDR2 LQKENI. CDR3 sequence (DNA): TGTGCCAGCTCACCGGCGACAGTCAATGAAAAACTGTTTTTT. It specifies CASSPATVNEKLFF.